This TCR beta chain comes out of a study of blood T cell repertoires in COVID-19. About the study: Collection of acute and convalescent COVID-19 samples took place in the United States, Italy and Spain. The analysed material was cDNA or gDNA that came from T cells, B-cell-depleted T cells, or PBMCs.

Trimming shortened V by 3 bases and J by 7 bases, and 15 bases separated the two germline ends. Per the germline V gene, CDR1 is KGHSH and CDR2 is LQKENI. The CDR3 is made up of 14 amino acids. Sequenced by immunoSEQ multiplex PCR; TCRdb stores in-frame clones only, minus some. The sample has hundreds of thousands of clones; 75% to 85% are singletons. This TCR was sampled from a woman aged 70-85 years with acute or convalescent COVID-19. This sequence joins TRBV18 and TRBJ1-2; D may be TRBD1 (6 bases). Material for sequencing was peripheral blood. The chain's CDR3 is CASSPTNTGIGYTF. The CDR3 region has the DNA TGTGCCAGCTCACCGACCAACACAGGGATTGGCTACACCTTC.